This record concerns one T cell receptor beta chain sequence. Staff drew a roughly 2.5 ml blood sample from each donor. During cDNA synthesis, UMIs that each contained a 6-nucleotide sample barcode were added by means of template switching. TCRdb re-analyzed the 5' RACE reads; it lists each CDR3 protein once, without DNA. In total, the table holds just over 300,000 distinct CDR3 sequences. The data belong to a study of monozygotic twins with inflammatory bowel disease. Per germline, CDR1 SGHRS and CDR2 YFSETQ. The CDR3 runs 16 residues. The V call is TRBV5-1, the J call TRBJ2-7; TCRdb indicates TRBD1, and absent DNA this call remains unverified. This TCR was sampled from a human donor with ulcerative colitis or Crohn's disease, or a healthy co-twin of an affected twin (not recorded which). The sequenced sample consisted of blood. CDR3: CASSAPDRGWNYEQYF.